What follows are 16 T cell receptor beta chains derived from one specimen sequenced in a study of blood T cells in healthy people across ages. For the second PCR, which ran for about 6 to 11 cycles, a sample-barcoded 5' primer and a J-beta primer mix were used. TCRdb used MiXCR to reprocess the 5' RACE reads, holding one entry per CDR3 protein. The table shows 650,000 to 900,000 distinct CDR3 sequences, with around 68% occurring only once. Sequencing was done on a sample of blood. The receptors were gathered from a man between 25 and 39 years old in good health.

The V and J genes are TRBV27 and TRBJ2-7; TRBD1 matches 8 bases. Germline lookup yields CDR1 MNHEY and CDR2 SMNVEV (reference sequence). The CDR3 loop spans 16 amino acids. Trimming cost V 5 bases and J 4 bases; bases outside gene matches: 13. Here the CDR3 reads CASSKEGQANRYEQYF. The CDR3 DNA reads TGTGCCAGCAGTAAAGAGGGACAGGCGAATAGGTACGAGCAGTACTTC.

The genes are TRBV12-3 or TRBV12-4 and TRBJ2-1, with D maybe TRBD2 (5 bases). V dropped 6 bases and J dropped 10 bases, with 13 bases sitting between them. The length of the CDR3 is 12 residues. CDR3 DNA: TGTGCCAGCAGCCCCCCAGGACTGGAGCAGTTCTTC. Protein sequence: CASSPPGLEQFF.

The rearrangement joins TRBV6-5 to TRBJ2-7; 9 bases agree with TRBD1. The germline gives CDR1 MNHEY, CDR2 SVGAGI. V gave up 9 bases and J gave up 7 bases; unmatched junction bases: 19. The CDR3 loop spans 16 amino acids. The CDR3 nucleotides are TGTGCCAGTACCAAGTCCGGGACAGGGAGGTTTAGTGAGCAGTACTTC. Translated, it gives CASTKSGTGRFSEQYF.

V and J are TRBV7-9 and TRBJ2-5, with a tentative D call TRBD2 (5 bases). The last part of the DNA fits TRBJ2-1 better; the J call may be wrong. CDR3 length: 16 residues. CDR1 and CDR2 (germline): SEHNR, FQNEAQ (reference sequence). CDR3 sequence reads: CASSLGAGVRQETQFF. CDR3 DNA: TGTGCCAGCAGCTTAGGGGCCGGGGTCCGGCAAGAGACCCAGTTCTTC.

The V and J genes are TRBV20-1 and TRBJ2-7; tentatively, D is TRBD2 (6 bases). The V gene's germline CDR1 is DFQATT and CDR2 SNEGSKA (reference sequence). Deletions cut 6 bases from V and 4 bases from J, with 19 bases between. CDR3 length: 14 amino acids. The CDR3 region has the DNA TGCAGTGCCTCCCGTGGGGGGAGGATTTACGAGCAGTACTTC. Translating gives CSASRGGRIYEQYF.

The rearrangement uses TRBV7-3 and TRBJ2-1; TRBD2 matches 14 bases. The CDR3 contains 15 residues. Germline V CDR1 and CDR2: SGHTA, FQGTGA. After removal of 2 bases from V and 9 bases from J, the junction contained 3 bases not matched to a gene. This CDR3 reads CASSLGTSGGGEQFF. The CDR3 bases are TGTGCCAGCAGCTTAGGGACTAGCGGGGGTGGTGAGCAGTTCTTC.

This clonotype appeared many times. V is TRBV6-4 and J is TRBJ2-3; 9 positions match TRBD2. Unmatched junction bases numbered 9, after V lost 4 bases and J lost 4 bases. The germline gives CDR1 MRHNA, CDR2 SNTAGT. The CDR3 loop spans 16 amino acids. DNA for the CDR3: TGTGCCAGCAGTGCCGGGGAAGCGGGGGGCTCAGATACGCAGTATTTT. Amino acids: CASSAGEAGGSDTQYF.

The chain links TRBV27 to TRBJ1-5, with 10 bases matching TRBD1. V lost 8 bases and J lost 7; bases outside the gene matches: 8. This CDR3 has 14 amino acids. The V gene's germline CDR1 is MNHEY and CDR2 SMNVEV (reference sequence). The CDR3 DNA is TGTGCCAGCCGAAGAGAGACAGGGGGCCAGCCCCAGCATTTT. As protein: CASRRETGGQPQHF.

Here the CDR3 reads CASRSTGVKETQYF. The DNA for the CDR3 is TGCGCCAGCAGGTCGACAGGGGTCAAAGAGACCCAGTACTTC. J is TRBJ2-5 and V is TRBV5-1; 8 bases are shared with TRBD1. This CDR3 is 14 amino acids long. The V gene's germline CDR1 is SGHRS and CDR2 YFSETQ. The ends lost 5 bases at V and 3 bases at J; junction bases unmatched: 6.

The CDR3 spells CSARTGRQVAFYEQYF. CDR3 coding DNA: TGCAGTGCTAGAACCGGGAGACAGGTCGCTTTCTACGAGCAGTACTTC. The V and J genes are TRBV20-1 and TRBJ2-4; D is tentatively TRBD1 or TRBD2 (6 bases each). The J call could be wrong; TRBJ2-7 is a better fit for the DNA end. Germline-derived CDR1 and CDR2 are DFQATT and SNEGSKA (reference sequence). The CDR3 totals 16 residues.

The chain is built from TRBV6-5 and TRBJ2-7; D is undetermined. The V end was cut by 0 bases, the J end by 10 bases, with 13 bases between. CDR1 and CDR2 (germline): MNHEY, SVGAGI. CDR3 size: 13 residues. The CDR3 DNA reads TGTGCCAGCAGTTACTCGCCTAGGGCAGACCAGTACTTC. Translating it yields CASSYSPRADQYF.

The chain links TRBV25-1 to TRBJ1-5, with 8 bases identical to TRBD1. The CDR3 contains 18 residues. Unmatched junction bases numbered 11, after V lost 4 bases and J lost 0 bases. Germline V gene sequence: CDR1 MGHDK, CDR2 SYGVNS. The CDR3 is CASSAQQGEGGSNQPQHF. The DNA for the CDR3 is TGTGCCAGCAGTGCACAACAGGGGGAGGGTGGTAGCAATCAGCCCCAGCATTTT.

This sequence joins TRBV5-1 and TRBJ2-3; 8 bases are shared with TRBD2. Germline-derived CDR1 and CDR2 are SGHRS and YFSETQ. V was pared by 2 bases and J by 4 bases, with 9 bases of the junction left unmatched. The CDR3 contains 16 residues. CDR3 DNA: TGCGCCAGCAGCTTTGGCCGGGGGGGCTGGTCAGATACGCAGTATTTT. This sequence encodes CASSFGRGGWSDTQYF. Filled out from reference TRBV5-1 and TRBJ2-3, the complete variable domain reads KAGVTQTPRYLIKTRGQQVTLSCSPISGHRSVSWYQQTPGQGLQFLFEYFSETQRNKGNFPGRFSGRQFSNSRSEMNVSTLELGDSALYLCASSFGRGGWSDTQYFGPGTRLTVL.

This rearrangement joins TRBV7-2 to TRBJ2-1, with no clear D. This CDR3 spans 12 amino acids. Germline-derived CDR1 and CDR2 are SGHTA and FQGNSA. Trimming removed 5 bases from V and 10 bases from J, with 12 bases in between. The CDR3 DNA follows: TGTGCCAGCAGCATTGACTCGTTGGAGCAGTTCTTC. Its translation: CASSIDSLEQFF. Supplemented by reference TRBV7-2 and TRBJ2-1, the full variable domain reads GAGVSQSPSNKVTEKGKDVELRCDPISGHTALYWYRQSLGQGLEFLIYFQGNSAPDKSGLPSDRFSAERTGGSVSTLTIQRTQQEDSAVYLCASSIDSLEQFFGPGTRLTVL.

The CDR3 region is CASSSTGTRLEQYF. The CDR3 region has the DNA TGTGCCAGCAGTTCAACCGGGACAAGGTTGGAGCAGTACTTC. This rearrangement joins TRBV6-5 to TRBJ2-7; maybe TRBD1 (6 bases). Germline CDR1 MNHEY, CDR2 SVGAGI. The V end was cut by 4 bases, the J end by 7 bases, with 17 bases between. This CDR3 comprises 14 residues.

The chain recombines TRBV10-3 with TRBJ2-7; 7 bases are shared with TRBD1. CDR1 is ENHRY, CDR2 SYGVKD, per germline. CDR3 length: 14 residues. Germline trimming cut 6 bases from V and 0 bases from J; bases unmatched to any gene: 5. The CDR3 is CAISPGQSSYEQYF. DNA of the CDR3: TGTGCCATCAGCCCGGGACAGAGCTCCTACGAGCAGTACTTC.